This T cell receptor beta chain emerged from a study of T cell responses to AZD1222 COVID-19 vaccine. General study points: Recipients of two AZD1222 doses showed rising Spike-specific TCR breadth and depth. Females made up more of the donors, who were largely white British, and clonal diversity may have come out too low. Dominant CD4 TCR responses targeted spike regions 160-218 and 743-854.

The method was immunoSEQ multiplex PCR; TCRdb's version includes in-frame clones alone and lacks a portion of them. The sample lists approximately 91,000 clones, under 95% seen once, with around 30% in the top ten. Concerning this clone: Its antigen remains unidentified.

Germline V gives CDR1 MDHEN, CDR2 SYDVKM. V lost 4 bases to trimming and J lost 0 bases, with 13 bases between them. This CDR3 region has 16 residues. The rearrangement links TRBV28 to TRBJ1-5; the D is unclear. This TCR came from an adult who received the AZD1222 COVID-19 vaccine. Sequencing was performed on peripheral blood, taken 28 days after the second AZD1222 dose. The CDR3 spells CASSYSTPYSNQPQHF. In nucleotides, the CDR3 is TGTGCCAGCAGTTATTCTACACCTTATAGCAATCAGCCCCAGCATTTT.